Listed below are T cell receptor beta chains from one sample, sequenced in a study of post-analysis software for immune sequencing data. TCRdb reprocessed the PCR reads with MiXCR, giving one entry per CDR3 protein. Of roughly 800,000 distinct CDR3 sequences detected, just over 45% appear once; the ten largest clones hold roughly 5%. Input material: blood. All receptors come from a girl under 18 with multiple sclerosis. Both conserved end residues are part of each CDR3. The D gene is left open where the match is weak. Clone size, where shown, is once, few, many, or a class for clones that have expanded.

D gene	V gene	J gene	clone size	CDR3 DNA	CDR3 protein
NA	TRBV7-8	TRBJ2-7	NA	TGTGCCAGCAGCCCAATTACCGGGGACCTGGGGATCTACGAGCAGTACTTC	CASSPITGDLGIYEQYF
TRBD1	TRBV7-2	TRBJ2-7	NA	TGTGCCAGCAGCGCGCCGGGACAGACCTACGAGCAGTACTTC	CASSAPGQTYEQYF
NA	TRBV9	TRBJ2-7	NA	TGTGCCAGCAGCGTAGAGGGTGGGGAGCAGTACTTC	CASSVEGGEQYF
TRBD2	TRBV5-1	TRBJ2-5	NA	TGCGCCAGCAGCTATTCTCTAGCGGGCAAACAAGAGACCCAGTACTTC	CASSYSLAGKQETQYF
NA	TRBV15	TRBJ2-5	once	TGTGCCACCAGCGGTGGACTAACGGGAGTAGAGACCCAGTACTTC	CATSGGLTGVETQYF
NA	TRBV29-1	TRBJ2-1	NA	TGCAGCGCGGACCCGCTAGCGTCGGGTGAGTTCTTC	CSADPLASGEFF
NA	TRBV2	TRBJ2-5	NA	TGTGCCAGCAGTGTGGCAGGGAACAGTAGGACCCAGTACTTC	CASSVAGNSRTQYF
TRBD1	TRBV28	TRBJ1-1	few	TGTGCCACCAATACAGGGGGGGCGGTGATGGACACTGAAGCTTTCTTT	CATNTGGAVMDTEAFF
TRBD1	TRBV12-3/TRBV12-4	TRBJ1-1	NA	TGTGCCAGCAGTCCAATTGGTAAAACAGGGGTCCCTTTCTTT	CASSPIGKTGVPFF
NA	TRBV29-1	TRBJ1-1	NA	TGCAGTGGGGACGGGATGAACACTGAAGCTTTCTTT	CSGDGMNTEAFF
NA	TRBV29-1	TRBJ2-3	NA	TGCAGCGTTGCCCGGACCGGGGCGGATACGCAGTATTTT	CSVARTGADTQYF
NA	TRBV6-5	TRBJ1-2	NA	TGTGCCAGCAGTTACACCGGGGCCTGGGGCTACACCTTC	CASSYTGAWGYTF
NA	TRBV2	TRBJ2-1	NA	TGTGCCAGCAGTGAAGGTGCGGTTCGGAATGAGCAGTTCTTC	CASSEGAVRNEQFF
TRBD1	TRBV7-2	TRBJ1-6	once	TGTGCCAGCAGCTTAGGATTAGGGGGCGGCCCGAAGGGATCACCCCTCCACTTT	CASSLGLGGGPKGSPLHF
NA	TRBV7-2	TRBJ1-2	NA	TGTGCCAGCAGCTTTGACAGGCTGAACTATGGCTACACCTTC	CASSFDRLNYGYTF
NA	TRBV27	TRBJ2-1	few	TGTGCCAGCAGTTTAACGACGGGAGCGGCGAATGAGCAGTTCTTC	CASSLTTGAANEQFF
TRBD1	TRBV4-1	TRBJ1-5	once	TGCGCCAGCAGCCAGGACCCCGAGGGGGCGAATCAGCCCCGGCATTTT	CASSQDPEGANQPRHF
TRBD2	TRBV28	TRBJ2-7	few	TGTGCCAGCAGTGCGGGACTAGCGGGGATCGGCGAGCAGTACTTC	CASSAGLAGIGEQYF
TRBD2	TRBV30	TRBJ2-7	NA	TGTGCCTGGACCAATGGAGGGACTAGCGCTAACAATGAGCAGTACTTC	CAWTNGGTSANNEQYF
TRBD2	TRBV7-8	TRBJ2-7	NA	TGTGCCAGCAGCTTAGGGGGACTAGCGGGAGTTGACCTCTACGAGCAGTACTTC	CASSLGGLAGVDLYEQYF
NA	TRBV29-1	TRBJ2-7	NA	TGCAGCGTTGAAGACAGGGCTAGCTCCTACGAGCAGTACTTC	CSVEDRASSYEQYF
NA	TRBV27	TRBJ1-6	NA	TGTGCCAGCAGTTCCGCAACAGGGTATAATTCACCCCTCCACTTT	CASSSATGYNSPLHF
TRBD1	TRBV13	TRBJ2-7	once	TGTGCCAGCAGCTTAGTGGGACAGGGGTACGGCGAGCAGTACTTC	CASSLVGQGYGEQYF
NA	TRBV9	TRBJ2-7	few	TGTGCCAGCAGCGTAGGTGGAGGGAGGACCGGCGAGCAGTACTTC	CASSVGGGRTGEQYF
TRBD2	TRBV7-8	TRBJ2-7	NA	TGTGCCAGCAGCTTAGTCGATGTCCCTAGCGGGAGCTACGAGCAGTACTTC	CASSLVDVPSGSYEQYF
NA	TRBV24-1	TRBJ1-1	few	TGTGCCACCAGTAAGGGGATGAACACTGAAGCTTTCTTT	CATSKGMNTEAFF
TRBD1	TRBV6-2/TRBV6-3	TRBJ2-5	few	TGTGCCAGCAGCCGGGGACAGGGAGGAGAGACCCAGTACTTC	CASSRGQGGETQYF
NA	TRBV12-3/TRBV12-4	TRBJ2-1	few	TGTGCCAGCAGCACCGACAGCTTTTACAATGAGCAGTTCTTC	CASSTDSFYNEQFF
NA	TRBV29-1	TRBJ2-1	NA	TGCAGCGTCTGTCAGGACTTATCATACAATGAGCAGTTCTTC	CSVCQDLSYNEQFF
NA	TRBV4-3	TRBJ2-5	once	TGCGCCAGCAGCCAAGACGGGGAGATTGAGACCCAGTACTTC	CASSQDGEIETQYF
NA	TRBV5-1	TRBJ2-3	NA	TGCGCCAGCAGGAGTCTCACTAGCACAGATACGCAGTATTTT	CASRSLTSTDTQYF
NA	TRBV6-5	TRBJ1-2	NA	TGTGCCAGCAGGTCCACCAGCTATGGCTACACCTTC	CASRSTSYGYTF
NA	TRBV12-3/TRBV12-4	TRBJ2-1	NA	TGTGCCAGCAGTCCGAGCACGGGGTTCTACAATGAGCAGTTCTTC	CASSPSTGFYNEQFF
NA	TRBV12-3/TRBV12-4	TRBJ2-3	few	TGTGCCAGCAGTCCCTGGGTAGCGGAGACAGATACGCAGTATTTT	CASSPWVAETDTQYF
TRBD2	TRBV24-1	TRBJ2-1	NA	TGTGCCACCAGTGAGTTTGGGACTAGCGGCAATGAGCAGTTCTTC	CATSEFGTSGNEQFF
NA	TRBV7-2	TRBJ2-7	NA	TGTGCCAGCAGCTTAGTGGGCTCCGGGGAGCAGTACTTC	CASSLVGSGEQYF
NA	TRBV29-1	TRBJ2-1	NA	TGCAGCGCTGGGGACGGAACCATCTACAATGAGCAGTTCTTC	CSAGDGTIYNEQFF
NA	TRBV9	TRBJ2-1	once	TGTGCCAGCAGCGTAGGCACGCAGGGTATATACAATGAGCAGTTCTTC	CASSVGTQGIYNEQFF
NA	TRBV27	TRBJ2-1	NA	TGTGCCAGCAGTTTATTAGTGGGCCGGGTCAATGAGCAGTTCTTC	CASSLLVGRVNEQFF